These 3 T cell receptor beta chains were sequenced from one sample in a study of blood T cell repertoires in COVID-19. TCRdb keeps only in-frame clones here, not all; method: immunoSEQ multiplex PCR. This table holds 200,000 to 250,000 clones, under 90% found once. The specimen was peripheral blood. All receptors derive from a man aged 45-60 years with COVID-19, enrolled during active disease.

This clone was counted once. The chain is built from TRBV24-1 and TRBJ2-2; TRBD2 agrees at 7 bases. The germline CDR1 and CDR2 sequences are KGHDR and SFDVKD. This CDR3 is 17 amino acids long. V dropped 7 bases and J dropped 3; count of bases not matched to a gene: 13. The CDR3 here is CATSGLTAGEYTGELFF. The CDR3 DNA follows: TGTGCCACCAGCGGCCTGACCGCGGGGGAGTACACCGGGGAGCTGTTTTTT.

V is TRBV5-4 and J is TRBJ2-1, with TRBD2 identical over 8 bases. This CDR3 contains 15 residues. V trimming: 3 bases; J trimming: 8 bases; junction bases outside the gene matches: 10. CDR1 is SGHNT, CDR2 YYREEE, per germline (reference sequence). As DNA, the CDR3 is TGTGCCAGCAGCTCTCAGGGGACTAGAGTTCATGAGCAGTTCTTC. It is translated as CASSSQGTRVHEQFF.

The chain has TRBV27 and TRBJ1-2; possibly TRBD1 for D (6 bases). The ends were cut back, 3 bases at V and 8 bases at J, with 16 bases in the middle. The CDR3 covers 14 residues. Germline CDR1 is MNHEY and CDR2 is SMNVEV (reference sequence). The CDR3 nucleotides are TGTGCCAGCAGTTTCCATGGACAGCAGGAGGGCTACACCTTC. The encoded protein is CASSFHGQQEGYTF.